These 8 T cell receptor beta chains share one sample of origin, sequenced in a study of PD-L1 blockade in urothelial cancer. Method: immunoSEQ multiplex PCR; TCRdb's copy keeps in-frame clones and lacks some. The sample has roughly 120,000 clones; approximately 90% are singletons. Time point of the sample: peripheral blood 6 weeks after treatment start. The sequencing used PBMCs, collected around atezolizumab (anti-PD-L1) treatment. These receptors all come from a man in his 60s with urothelial cancer.

J is TRBJ2-1 and V is TRBV11-2; D uncertain. The length of the CDR3 is 15 residues. Trimming cost V 3 bases and J 0 bases, with 9 bases left between them. Germline V gives CDR1 SGHAT, CDR2 FQNNGV. The CDR3, as DNA: TGTGCCAGCAGCTTCACTCTAAACTCCTACAATGAGCAGTTCTTC. This gives the protein CASSFTLNSYNEQFF.

The rearrangement joins TRBV5-4 to TRBJ2-3; 13 nucleotides line up with TRBD2. The CDR3 is 16 residues long. CDR1 and CDR2 from the germline V gene are SGHNT and YYREEE (reference sequence). J was trimmed by 7 bases and V by 1 base; bases with no gene match: 6. CDR3 nucleotides: TGTGCCAGCAGCTTGATGACTAGCGGGGGGCCAAATACGCAGTATTTT. This sequence encodes CASSLMTSGGPNTQYF.

This chain links TRBV6-1 with TRBJ2-5, with 9 nucleotides matching TRBD2. Trimming removed 2 bases from V and 5 bases from J; junction bases left unmatched: 6. Germline CDR1 and CDR2: MNHNS and SASEGT. This CDR3 region has 15 residues. The CDR3 sequence: CASSEQAGGGETQYF. The CDR3, as DNA: TGTGCCAGCAGTGAACAAGCGGGAGGTGGGGAGACCCAGTACTTC.

The chain links TRBV19 to TRBJ1-1; possibly TRBD1 for D (5 bases). Germline CDR1 and CDR2: LNHDA and SQIVND (reference sequence). V was pared by 5 bases and J by 6 bases, with 13 bases between. The CDR3 is 13 amino acids. Here the CDR3 DNA reads TGTGCCAGTAGTTTTCCCCGGGGGGCTGAAGCTTTCTTT. Residues: CASSFPRGAEAFF.

The chain recombines TRBV9 with TRBJ2-2, with a tentative D call TRBD2 (5 bases). CDR3 length: 17 amino acids. V lost 3 bases and J lost 0, with 15 bases in between. Germline CDR1 reads SGDLS; CDR2 reads YYNGEE. CDR3 DNA sequence: TGTGCCAGCAGCGCACGGGAAGTCGGGGCGAACACCGGGGAGCTGTTTTTT. It translates to CASSAREVGANTGELFF. The full variable domain, its missing parts supplied by reference TRBV9 and TRBJ2-2, is DSGVTQTPKHLITATGQRVTLRCSPRSGDLSVYWYQQSLDQGLQFLIQYYNGEERAKGNILERFSAQQFPDLHSELNLSSLELGDSALYFCASSAREVGANTGELFFGEGSRLTVL.

The chain recombines TRBV11-1 with TRBJ2-3; 8 bases are shared with TRBD2. The CDR3 runs 15 residues. The trim removed 0 bases at V and 2 bases at J, leaving 1 base unmatched. Germline V gives CDR1 SGHAT, CDR2 FQDESV (reference sequence). CDR3 sequence reads: CASSLARGATDTQYF. In DNA, the CDR3 is TGTGCCAGCAGCTTAGCGCGGGGGGCCACAGATACGCAGTATTTT.

V is TRBV10-1 and J is TRBJ1-2, with unresolved D. This CDR3 has 10 amino acids. Germline-derived CDR1 and CDR2 are WNHNN and SYGVQD (reference sequence). The CDR3 sequence is CAIGGYGYTF. CDR3 nucleotide sequence: TGCGCTATCGGAGGCTATGGCTACACCTTC.

The chain links TRBV27 to TRBJ1-2; the match to TRBD1 covers 7 bases. The V and J ends lost 4 bases and 10 bases, in that order; junction bases with no gene match: 15. Germline V gene sequence: CDR1 MNHEY, CDR2 SMNVEV (reference sequence). CDR3 length: 15 residues. CDR3 sequence reads: CASSSPGQRANDYTF. The DNA for the CDR3 is TGTGCCAGCAGTTCCCCGGGACAGCGGGCGAATGACTACACCTTC.